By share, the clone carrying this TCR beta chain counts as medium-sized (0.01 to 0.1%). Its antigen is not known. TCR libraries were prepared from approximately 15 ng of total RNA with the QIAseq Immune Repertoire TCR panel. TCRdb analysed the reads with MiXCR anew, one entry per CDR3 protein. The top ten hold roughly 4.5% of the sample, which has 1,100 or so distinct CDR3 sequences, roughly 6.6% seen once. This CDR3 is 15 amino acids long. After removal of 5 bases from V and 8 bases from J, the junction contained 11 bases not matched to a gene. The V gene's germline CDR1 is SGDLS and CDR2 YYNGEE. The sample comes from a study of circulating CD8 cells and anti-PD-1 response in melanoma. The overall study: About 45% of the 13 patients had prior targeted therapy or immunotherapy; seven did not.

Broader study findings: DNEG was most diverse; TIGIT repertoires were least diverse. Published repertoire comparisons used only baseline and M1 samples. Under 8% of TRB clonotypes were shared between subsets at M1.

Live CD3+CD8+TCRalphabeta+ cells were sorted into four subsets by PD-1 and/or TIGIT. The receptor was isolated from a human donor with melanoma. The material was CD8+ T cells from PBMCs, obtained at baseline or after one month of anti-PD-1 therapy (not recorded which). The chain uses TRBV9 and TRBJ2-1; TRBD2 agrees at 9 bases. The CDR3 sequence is CASSAYGGGADEQFF. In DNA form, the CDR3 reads TGTGCCAGCAGTGCATATGGCGGGGGGGCCGATGAGCAGTTCTTC.